This TCR beta chain was documented in a study of T cells in Graves' hyperthyroidism and ophthalmopathy. TCR beta CDR3 sequences were amplified from RNA transcripts. First-round RT-PCR of the TCR CDR3 relied on the HTBI primer set. TCRdb re-analysed the multiplex PCR reads in MiXCR, keeping a single row per CDR3 protein. The sample has approximately 870,000 distinct CDR3 sequences, roughly 40% seen once. For Graves' hyperthyroidism to be stable, ophthalmopathy could not progress within 18 months. PBMCs came from more than 9 ml fresh peripheral blood. The CDR3 extends over 15 amino acids. V shed 5 bases, J shed 7 bases, and the junction held 10 bases outside the gene matches. The V gene's germline CDR1 is SGHVS and CDR2 FNYEAQ. The sample holds one count of this clonotype.

This clonotype originated in a man between 18 and 35 years old with Graves' hyperthyroidism. Sequenced sample: blood. This rearrangement joins TRBV7-6 to TRBJ1-4, with TRBD1 matching 7 bases. CDR3 sequence: CASSPSGTDTEKLFF. The CDR3, as DNA: TGTGCCAGCAGCCCCTCCGGGACAGACACTGAAAAACTGTTTTTT.